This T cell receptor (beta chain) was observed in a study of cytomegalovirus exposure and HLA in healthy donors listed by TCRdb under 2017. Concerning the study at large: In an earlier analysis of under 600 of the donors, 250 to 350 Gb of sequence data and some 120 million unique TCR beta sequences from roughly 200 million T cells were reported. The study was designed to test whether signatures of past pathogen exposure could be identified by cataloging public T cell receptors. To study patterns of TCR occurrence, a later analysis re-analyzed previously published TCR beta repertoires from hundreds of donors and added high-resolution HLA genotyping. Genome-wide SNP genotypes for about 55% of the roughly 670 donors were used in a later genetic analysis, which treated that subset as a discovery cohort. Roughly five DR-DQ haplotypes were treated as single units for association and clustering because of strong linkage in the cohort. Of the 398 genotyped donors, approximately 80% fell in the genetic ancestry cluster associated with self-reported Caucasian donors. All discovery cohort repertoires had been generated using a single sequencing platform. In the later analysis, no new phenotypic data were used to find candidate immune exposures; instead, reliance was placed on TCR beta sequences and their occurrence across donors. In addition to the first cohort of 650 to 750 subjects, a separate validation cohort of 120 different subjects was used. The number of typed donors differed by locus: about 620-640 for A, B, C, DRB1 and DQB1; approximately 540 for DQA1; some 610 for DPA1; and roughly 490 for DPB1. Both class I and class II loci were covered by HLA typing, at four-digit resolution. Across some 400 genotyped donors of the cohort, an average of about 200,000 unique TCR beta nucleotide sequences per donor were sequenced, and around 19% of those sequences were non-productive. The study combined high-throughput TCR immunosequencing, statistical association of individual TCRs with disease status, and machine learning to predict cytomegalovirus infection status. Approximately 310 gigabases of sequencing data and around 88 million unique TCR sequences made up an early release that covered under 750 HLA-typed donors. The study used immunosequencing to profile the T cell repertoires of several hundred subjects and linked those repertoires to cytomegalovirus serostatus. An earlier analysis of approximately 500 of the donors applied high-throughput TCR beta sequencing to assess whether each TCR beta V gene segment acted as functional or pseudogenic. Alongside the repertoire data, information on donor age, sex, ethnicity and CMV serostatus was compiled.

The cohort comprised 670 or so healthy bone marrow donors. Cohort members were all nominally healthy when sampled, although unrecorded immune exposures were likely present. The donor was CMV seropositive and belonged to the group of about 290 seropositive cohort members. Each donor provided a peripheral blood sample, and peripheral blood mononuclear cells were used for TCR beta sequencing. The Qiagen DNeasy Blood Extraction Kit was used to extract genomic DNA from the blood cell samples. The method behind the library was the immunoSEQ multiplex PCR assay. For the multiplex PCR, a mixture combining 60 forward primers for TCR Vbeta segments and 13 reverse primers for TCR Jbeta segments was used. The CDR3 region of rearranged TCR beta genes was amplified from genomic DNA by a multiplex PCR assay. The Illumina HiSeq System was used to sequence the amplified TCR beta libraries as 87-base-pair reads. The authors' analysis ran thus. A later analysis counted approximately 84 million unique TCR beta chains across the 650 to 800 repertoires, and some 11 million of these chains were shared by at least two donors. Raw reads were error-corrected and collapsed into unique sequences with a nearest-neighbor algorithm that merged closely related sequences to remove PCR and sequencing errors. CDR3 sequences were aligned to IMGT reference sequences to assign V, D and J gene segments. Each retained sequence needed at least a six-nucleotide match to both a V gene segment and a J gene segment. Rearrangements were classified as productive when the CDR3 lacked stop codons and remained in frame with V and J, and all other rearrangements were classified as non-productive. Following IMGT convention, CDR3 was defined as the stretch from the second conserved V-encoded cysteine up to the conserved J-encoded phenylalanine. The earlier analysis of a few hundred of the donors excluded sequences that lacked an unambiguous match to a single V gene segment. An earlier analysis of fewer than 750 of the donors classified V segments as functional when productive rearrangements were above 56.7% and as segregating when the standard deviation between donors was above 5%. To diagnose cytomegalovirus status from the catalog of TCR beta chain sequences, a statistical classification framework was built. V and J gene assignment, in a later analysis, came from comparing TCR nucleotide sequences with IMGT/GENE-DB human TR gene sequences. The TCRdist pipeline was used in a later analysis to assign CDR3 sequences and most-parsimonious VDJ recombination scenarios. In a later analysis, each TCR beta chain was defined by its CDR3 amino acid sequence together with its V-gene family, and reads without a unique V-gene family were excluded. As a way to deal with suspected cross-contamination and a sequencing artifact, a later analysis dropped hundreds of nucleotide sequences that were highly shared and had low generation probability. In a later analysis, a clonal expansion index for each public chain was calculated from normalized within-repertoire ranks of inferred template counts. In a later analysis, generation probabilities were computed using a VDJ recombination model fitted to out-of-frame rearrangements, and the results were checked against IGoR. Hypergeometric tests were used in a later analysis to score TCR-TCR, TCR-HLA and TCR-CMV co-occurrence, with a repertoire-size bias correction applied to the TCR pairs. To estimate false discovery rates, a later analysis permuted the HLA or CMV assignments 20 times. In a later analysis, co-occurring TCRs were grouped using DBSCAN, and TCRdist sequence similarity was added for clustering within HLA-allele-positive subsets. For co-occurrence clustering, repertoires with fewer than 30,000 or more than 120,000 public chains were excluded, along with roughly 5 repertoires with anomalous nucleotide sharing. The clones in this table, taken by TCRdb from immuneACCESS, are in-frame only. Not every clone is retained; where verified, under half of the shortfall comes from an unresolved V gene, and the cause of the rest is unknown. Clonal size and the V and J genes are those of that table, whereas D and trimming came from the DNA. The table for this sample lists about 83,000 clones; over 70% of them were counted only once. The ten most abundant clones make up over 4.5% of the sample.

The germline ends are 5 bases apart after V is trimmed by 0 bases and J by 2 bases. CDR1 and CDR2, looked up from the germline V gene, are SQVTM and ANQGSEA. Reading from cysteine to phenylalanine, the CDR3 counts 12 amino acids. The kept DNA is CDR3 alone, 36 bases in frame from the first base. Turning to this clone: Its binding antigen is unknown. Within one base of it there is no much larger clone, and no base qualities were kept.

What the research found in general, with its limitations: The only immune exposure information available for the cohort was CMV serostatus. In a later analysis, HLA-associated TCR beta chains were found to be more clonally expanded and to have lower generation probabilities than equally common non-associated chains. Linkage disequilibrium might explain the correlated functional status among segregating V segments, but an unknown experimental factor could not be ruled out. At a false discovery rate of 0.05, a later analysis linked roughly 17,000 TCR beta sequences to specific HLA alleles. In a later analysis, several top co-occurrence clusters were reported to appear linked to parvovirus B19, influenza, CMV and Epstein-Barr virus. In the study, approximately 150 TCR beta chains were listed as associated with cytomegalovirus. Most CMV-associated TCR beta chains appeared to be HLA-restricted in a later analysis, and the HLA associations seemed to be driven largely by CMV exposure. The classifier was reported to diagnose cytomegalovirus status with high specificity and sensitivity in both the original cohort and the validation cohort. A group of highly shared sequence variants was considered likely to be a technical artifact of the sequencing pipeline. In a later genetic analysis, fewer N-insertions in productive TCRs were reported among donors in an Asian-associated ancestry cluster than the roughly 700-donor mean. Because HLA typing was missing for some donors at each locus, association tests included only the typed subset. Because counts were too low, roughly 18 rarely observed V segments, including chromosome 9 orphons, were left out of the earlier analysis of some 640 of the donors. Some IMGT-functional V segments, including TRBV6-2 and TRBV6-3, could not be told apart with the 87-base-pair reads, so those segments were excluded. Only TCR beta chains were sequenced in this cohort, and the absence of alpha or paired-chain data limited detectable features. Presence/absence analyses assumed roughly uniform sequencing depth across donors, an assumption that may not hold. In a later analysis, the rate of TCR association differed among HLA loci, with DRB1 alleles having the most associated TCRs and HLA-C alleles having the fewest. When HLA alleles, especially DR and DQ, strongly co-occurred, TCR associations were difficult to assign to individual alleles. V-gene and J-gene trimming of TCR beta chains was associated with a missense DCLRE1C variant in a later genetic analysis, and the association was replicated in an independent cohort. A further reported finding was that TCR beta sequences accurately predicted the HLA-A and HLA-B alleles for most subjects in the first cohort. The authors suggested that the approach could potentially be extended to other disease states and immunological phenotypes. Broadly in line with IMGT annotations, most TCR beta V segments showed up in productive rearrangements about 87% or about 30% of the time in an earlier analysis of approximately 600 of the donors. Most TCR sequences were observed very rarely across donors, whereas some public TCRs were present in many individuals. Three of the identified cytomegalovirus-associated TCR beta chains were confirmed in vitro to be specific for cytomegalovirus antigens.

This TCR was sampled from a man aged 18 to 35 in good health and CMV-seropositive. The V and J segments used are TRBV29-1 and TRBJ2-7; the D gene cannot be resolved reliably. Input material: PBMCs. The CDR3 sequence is CSVEERTYEQYF. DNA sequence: TGCAGCGTTGAAGAGAGGACCTACGAGCAGTACTTC.